These 10 T cell receptor beta chains were all obtained from the same sample, sequenced in a study of blood T cell repertoires in COVID-19. Some clones are missing from TCRdb's copy, which holds only in-frame ones; the method was immunoSEQ multiplex PCR. This sample has 95,000 to 110,000 clones, with roughly nine tenths found just once. Sample: peripheral blood. Receptors were obtained from a man in his fifties or sixties in a cohort sampled during active COVID-19.

The chain carries TRBV7-2 and TRBJ1-2; 7 positions agree with TRBD1. The CDR3 sequence is 14 residues long. V shed 5 bases, J shed 5 bases, and the junction held 8 bases outside the gene matches. Germline V gene lookup returns CDR1 SGHTA and CDR2 FQGNSA. CDR3 amino acids: CASSPTGTAYGYTF. The CDR3 coding sequence is TGTGCCAGCAGCCCCACCGGGACAGCATATGGCTACACCTTC.

J is TRBJ1-2 and V is TRBV6-5; D not certain. This CDR3 contains 14 residues. The V end lost 8 bases, the J end lost 3 bases, and 16 bases lay between the germline ends. From germline, CDR1 is MNHEY and CDR2 SVGAGI. The CDR3 here is CASRRPGGDYGYTF. CDR3 bases: TGTGCCAGCCGACGGCCGGGAGGCGACTATGGCTACACCTTC.

The genes are TRBV27 and TRBJ2-2; no clear D. The CDR3 extends over 15 amino acids. Germline V lookup: CDR1 MNHEY, CDR2 SMNVEV (reference sequence). Trimming removed 5 bases from V and 7 bases from J, with 17 bases in between. This CDR3 reads CASSHSPEIHGELFF. The CDR3 coding sequence is TGTGCCAGCAGTCACAGCCCAGAGATTCACGGGGAGCTGTTTTTT.

This chain uses TRBV5-1 with TRBJ2-3; possibly TRBD1 for D (6 bases). The CDR3 contains 14 residues. In germline, CDR1 is SGHRS, CDR2 YFSETQ. V lost 1 base and J lost 3, with 9 bases in between. CDR3 bases: TGCGCCAGCAGCTTGAGGACAGAGACAGATACGCAGTATTTT. Its translation is CASSLRTETDTQYF.

The DNA of the CDR3 is TGTGCCAGCAGGTCGCAGGGGAGTACTGAAGCTTTCTTT. Translating gives CASRSQGSTEAFF. The chain is built from TRBV6-5 and TRBJ1-1, with D perhaps matching TRBD1 (6 bases). The germline V and J ends were trimmed by 6 bases and 5 bases, with 13 bases remaining between them. Germline loops: CDR1 MNHEY, CDR2 SVGAGI. The CDR3 extends over 13 amino acids.

The rearrangement links TRBV7-2 to TRBJ2-5, with D possibly being TRBD2 (6 bases). CDR1 is SGHTA, CDR2 FQGNSA, per germline. The CDR3 runs 13 residues. Trimming removed 4 bases at V and 5 bases at J, with 11 bases between. The CDR3 DNA sequence: TGTGCCAGCAGCTCCGGGAGCGGGGAGACCCAGTACTTC. Translation: CASSSGSGETQYF. Variable domain in full (rest from reference TRBV7-2 and TRBJ2-5): GAGVSQSPSNKVTEKGKDVELRCDPISGHTALYWYRQSLGQGLEFLIYFQGNSAPDKSGLPSDRFSAERTGGSVSTLTIQRTQQEDSAVYLCASSSGSGETQYFGPGTRLLVL.

The chain links TRBV19 to TRBJ1-3; no reliable D call. The V end lost 0 bases, the J end lost 16 bases, and 22 bases lay between the germline ends. Looked up from germline, CDR1 is LNHDA and CDR2 is SQIVND (reference sequence). This CDR3 spans 15 amino acids. The CDR3 DNA reads TGTGCCAGTAGTATAGATTTTCTGCGGGAAGACGGATACTATTTT. This codes for CASSIDFLREDGYYF.

V gene TRBV19 combines with J gene TRBJ1-2, with D perhaps matching TRBD1 (6 bases). CDR1 is LNHDA and CDR2 is SQIVND in the germline V gene (reference sequence). This CDR3 has 18 amino acids. Trimming took 1 base from V and 8 from J, leaving 26 bases between them. The CDR3 DNA reads TGTGCCAGTAGTATAGTCTTTCCGGGACAAGCTTTTCCCGGGGGCTACACCTTC. This codes for CASSIVFPGQAFPGGYTF.

The chain couples TRBV6-5 to TRBJ2-2, with D perhaps TRBD2 (7 bases). The CDR3 spans 15 residues. Trimming shortened V by 6 bases and J by 4 bases, and 15 bases separated the two germline ends. Germline CDR1 is MNHEY and CDR2 is SVGAGI. The CDR3: CASSLVGGATGELFF. Here the CDR3 DNA reads TGTGCCAGCAGCCTAGTAGGGGGGGCCACCGGGGAGCTGTTTTTT.

The chain joins TRBV29-1 to TRBJ2-3, with 12 nucleotides matching TRBD2. This CDR3 has 14 residues. Germline V CDR1 and CDR2: SQVTM, ANQGSEA. V was pared by 5 bases and J by 5 bases, with 5 bases of the junction left unmatched. CDR3 protein: CSVRTSGVGDTQYF. Here the CDR3 DNA reads TGCAGCGTTCGGACTAGCGGGGTGGGAGATACGCAGTATTTT.